The rows below give T cell receptor beta chains drawn from one sample of a study of T cells in Graves' hyperthyroidism and ophthalmopathy. TCRdb recomputed calls from the multiplex PCR reads with MiXCR, one row per CDR3 protein. The sample contains fewer than 900,000 distinct CDR3 sequences, 18% of which appear only once. The sequenced material came from blood. The source of these receptors is a woman in her forties or fifties with Graves' hyperthyroidism that later progressed to Graves' ophthalmopathy. CDR3s include the opening cysteine and the closing phenylalanine or tryptophan. Each record gives: CDR3 protein, CDR3 DNA, clone size, V gene, J gene, D gene. A D gene is named only where the DNA matches it firmly. Size tells how often a clone was seen (once, few, many) or the class of an expanded clone, and some rows leave it out.

CDR3 protein: CASSPSRVDYGYTF; CDR3 DNA: TGTGCCAGCTCACCATCCAGGGTCGACTATGGCTACACCTTC; clone size: many; V gene: TRBV18; J gene: TRBJ1-2; D gene: .
CDR3 protein: CASSLPGSGGASYNEQFF; CDR3 DNA: TGTGCCAGCAGCCTCCCGGGTAGCGGGGGGGCCTCCTACAATGAGCAGTTCTTC; clone size: many; V gene: TRBV11-2; J gene: TRBJ2-1; D gene: TRBD2
CDR3 protein: CAWSVRGGSETQYF; CDR3 DNA: TGTGCCTGGAGTGTGCGGGGGGGCTCGGAGACCCAGTACTTC; clone size: few; V gene: TRBV30; J gene: TRBJ2-5; D gene: TRBD2
CDR3 protein: CASSSRDRIPSYEQYF; CDR3 DNA: TGTGCCAGCAGCTCCCGCGACAGGATTCCCTCCTACGAGCAGTACTTC; clone size: .; V gene: TRBV7-2; J gene: TRBJ2-7; D gene: .
CDR3 protein: CASRPRGEANYGYTF; CDR3 DNA: TGTGCCAGTAGACCTCGGGGGGAAGCTAACTATGGCTACACCTTC; clone size: .; V gene: TRBV19; J gene: TRBJ1-2; D gene: .
CDR3 protein: CASSQGWTGTGETQYF; CDR3 DNA: TGTGCCAGCAGCCAAGGCTGGACAGGAACGGGAGAGACCCAGTACTTC; clone size: few; V gene: TRBV11-2; J gene: TRBJ2-5; D gene: TRBD1
CDR3 protein: CASTKEPGRMNTEAFF; CDR3 DNA: TGTGCCAGCACCAAAGAACCGGGACGGATGAACACTGAAGCTTTCTTT; clone size: many; V gene: TRBV11-1; J gene: TRBJ1-1; D gene: .
CDR3 protein: CAIVPSIQGGNYGYTF; CDR3 DNA: TGTGCCATCGTCCCCTCCATACAGGGGGGGAACTATGGCTACACCTTC; clone size: few; V gene: TRBV10-3; J gene: TRBJ1-2; D gene: TRBD1
CDR3 protein: CASRGTTNQPQHF; CDR3 DNA: TGTGCCAGCCGCGGGACAACGAATCAGCCCCAGCATTTT; clone size: few; V gene: TRBV6-1; J gene: TRBJ1-5; D gene: .
CDR3 protein: CAWSTSWTEAFF; CDR3 DNA: TGTGCCTGGAGTACATCGTGGACTGAAGCTTTCTTT; clone size: many; V gene: TRBV30; J gene: TRBJ1-1; D gene: .
CDR3 protein: CASSVVGGLDGYTF; CDR3 DNA: TGTGCCAGCAGCGTAGTCGGGGGTTTGGATGGCTACACCTTC; clone size: .; V gene: TRBV9; J gene: TRBJ1-2; D gene: .
CDR3 protein: CASSPRYLGEYMDGYTF; CDR3 DNA: TGCGCCAGCAGCCCGAGATATCTAGGGGAGTACATGGATGGCTACACCTTC; clone size: .; V gene: TRBV5-1; J gene: TRBJ1-2; D gene: .
CDR3 protein: CASSLPRGPYNEQFF; CDR3 DNA: TGTGCCAGCAGCTTACCGAGGGGGCCTTACAATGAGCAGTTCTTC; clone size: .; V gene: TRBV7-8; J gene: TRBJ2-1; D gene: TRBD1
CDR3 protein: CASSLFGTGAYNQPQHF; CDR3 DNA: TGTGCCAGCAGCTTATTCGGGACAGGGGCCTACAATCAGCCCCAGCATTTT; clone size: .; V gene: TRBV7-8; J gene: TRBJ1-5; D gene: TRBD1
CDR3 protein: CASSSGGQLIYGYTF; CDR3 DNA: TGTGCCAGCAGCTCGGGGGGACAGCTGATCTATGGCTACACCTTC; clone size: .; V gene: TRBV5-4; J gene: TRBJ1-2; D gene: TRBD1
CDR3 protein: CASSLDGGRNQPQHF; CDR3 DNA: TGTGCCAGCAGCTTAGACGGGGGCCGCAATCAGCCCCAGCATTTT; clone size: .; V gene: TRBV11-2; J gene: TRBJ1-5; D gene: .
CDR3 protein: CSVEAPRQANYGYTF; CDR3 DNA: TGCAGCGTTGAAGCCCCTCGACAGGCAAACTATGGCTACACCTTC; clone size: .; V gene: TRBV29-1; J gene: TRBJ1-2; D gene: .
CDR3 protein: CSALAGTGGLSNQPQHF; CDR3 DNA: TGCAGTGCCTTGGCCGGGACAGGGGGACTTAGCAATCAGCCCCAGCATTTT; clone size: few; V gene: TRBV20-1; J gene: TRBJ1-5; D gene: TRBD1
CDR3 protein: CASSLGQGVEDTQYF; CDR3 DNA: TGTGCCAGCAGCCTGGGACAGGGGGTTGAAGATACGCAGTATTTT; clone size: many; V gene: TRBV12-3/TRBV12-4; J gene: TRBJ2-3; D gene: TRBD1
CDR3 protein: CASSPPGLAGGIYNEQFF; CDR3 DNA: TGTGCCAGCTCACCACCGGGACTAGCGGGGGGCATCTACAATGAGCAGTTCTTC; clone size: many; V gene: TRBV18; J gene: TRBJ2-1; D gene: TRBD2